This T cell receptor beta chain originates from a study of shared clonotypes between healthy human individuals. Background on the study: Two women and three men aged 18 to 49 served as donors.

Produced via immunoSEQ multiplex PCR; TCRdb's table is partial and in-frame only. The sample gives about 2.3 million clones, around 92% of which show up once; approximately 0.4% is in the top ten. Study results and limitations: Sharing across four donors was highest in naive CD4 (about 5%) and lowest in memory CD8 (about 0.4%).

Details on this clone: The antigen remains unidentified.

The CDR3 is 14 amino acids. Germline V gene data show CDR1 as SGHTA and CDR2 as FQGTGA. Trimming took 10 bases from V and 3 from J, leaving 13 bases between them. This chain links TRBV7-3 with TRBJ2-6; D may be TRBD1 (6 bases). Sequenced input: naive CD4+ T cells from PBMCs. Subset described: CD45RA+ positively selected. This clonotype originated in a man in his late teens or twenties in good health. Some clones in this sample may be carry-over from other donors' samples. The CDR3 sequence is CATSGDHGANVLTF. In DNA, the CDR3 is TGTGCCACGTCAGGGGATCATGGGGCCAACGTCCTGACTTTC.